Below are 21 T cell receptor beta chains sequenced from a single sample in a study of OX40 agonist ivuxolimab in advanced cancers. The assay was immunoSEQ multiplex PCR, and TCRdb's table has in-frame clones only and misses some. The data contain some 51,000 clones, about 78% of them singletons. Here the sequenced sample was CD4+ or CD8+ T cells sorted from blood, taken in a trial of the OX40 agonist ivuxolimab. All receptors come from an adult with an advanced solid tumor such as melanoma, head and neck, liver or kidney cancer.

The chain combines TRBV7-3 with TRBJ2-1; 10 nucleotides line up with TRBD1. Germline V lookup: CDR1 SGHTA, CDR2 FQGTGA. The CDR3 totals 15 residues. J gave up 5 bases and V 5 bases, and 6 bases lay outside the gene matches. In DNA, the CDR3 is TGTGCCAGCAGCCCCCGGGACAGGGGACACAATGAGCAGTTCTTC. Translation gives CASSPRDRGHNEQFF.

This chain connects TRBV5-4 to TRBJ2-3; TRBD2 aligns across 11 bases. The CDR3 covers 16 residues. J gave up 2 bases and V 1 base, and 3 bases lay outside the gene matches. The germline V gene has CDR1 SGHNT and CDR2 YYREEE (reference sequence). CDR3 bases: TGTGCCAGCAGCTTGAGACTAGCGGGATCCACAGATACGCAGTATTTT. As protein: CASSLRLAGSTDTQYF.

This chain connects TRBV18 to TRBJ2-2, with D possibly matching TRBD1 (6 bases). Trimming cost V 6 bases and J 4 bases, with 12 bases left between them. The CDR3 runs to 14 residues. Germline CDR1 reads KGHSH; CDR2 reads LQKENI. The CDR3 DNA reads as TGTGCCAGCTCGAGACAGGCGGTCACCGGGGAGCTGTTTTTT. Protein product: CASSRQAVTGELFF.

The rearrangement joins TRBV5-4 to TRBJ2-7; D may be TRBD1 (6 bases). The V and J ends lost 7 bases and 3 bases respectively, with 8 bases between them. The germline V gene encodes CDR1 SGHNT and CDR2 YYREEE (reference sequence). The CDR3 has 11 residues. The CDR3 sequence is CASGRGYEQYF. The CDR3 bases are TGTGCCAGCGGCAGGGGCTACGAGCAGTACTTC.

The chain joins TRBV28 to TRBJ1-5; TRBD1 is a possible D gene (5 bases). The length of the CDR3 is 13 residues. V lost 6 bases, J lost 1 base, and 7 bases lay in between. Germline values: CDR1 MDHEN, CDR2 SYDVKM. DNA of the CDR3: TGTGCCAGCAGGGGACCGAGCAATCAGCCCCAGCATTTT. It translates to CASRGPSNQPQHF.

The chain has TRBV2 and TRBJ1-5, with TRBD1 matching 8 bases. This CDR3 spans 15 amino acids. The junction had 5 bases not matched to a gene; V was cut back by 5 bases and J by 2 bases. Germline CDR1 reads SNHLY; CDR2 reads FYNNEI. Here the CDR3 DNA reads TGTGCCAGCAGTCTGCAGGGGGCTGGCAATCAGCCCCAGCATTTT. Amino acids: CASSLQGAGNQPQHF.

A single count supports this clone. This chain joins TRBV6-6 and TRBJ2-1; weak D call: TRBD2 (6 bases). V lost 4 bases to trimming and J lost 11 bases, with 12 bases between them. The germline gives CDR1 MNHNY, CDR2 SVGAGI (reference sequence). This CDR3 comprises 12 residues. The CDR3 nucleotides read TGTGCCAGCAGTTCCCCGGGACTCCAGCAGTTCTTC. Protein product: CASSSPGLQQFF.

The V gene is TRBV15, the J gene TRBJ2-5, with D perhaps TRBD2 (5 bases). Germline CDR1 is LNHNV and CDR2 is YYDKDF (reference sequence). Trimming cost V 8 bases and J 5 bases, with 36 bases left between them. The CDR3 covers 20 residues. The CDR3 nucleotides read TGTGCCACCCAAGCCGCTCCGAGGAGTCAACTAGAGGGATTGTGGGAGACCCAGTACTTC. Translated: CATQAAPRSQLEGLWETQYF.

J is TRBJ2-7 and V is TRBV9, with TRBD2 identical over 7 bases. Per the germline V gene, CDR1 is SGDLS and CDR2 is YYNGEE. The CDR3 spans 14 residues. Trimming cost V 0 bases and J 3 bases; bases outside gene matches: 3. Written as DNA, the CDR3 is TGTGCCAGCAGCGTAGGAAGCGGGATCTACGAGCAGTACTTC. It specifies CASSVGSGIYEQYF.

This rearrangement joins TRBV27 to TRBJ2-3; TRBD2 aligns across 10 bases. J lost 6 bases, V lost 4 bases, and 13 bases had no gene match. From germline, CDR1 is MNHEY and CDR2 SMNVEV (reference sequence). There are 17 residues in the CDR3. CDR3 DNA sequence: TGTGCCAGCAGTTCCCGCTCTAGCGGGAGCGTGGGTGATACGCAGTATTTT. Protein sequence: CASSSRSSGSVGDTQYF.

This chain links TRBV30 with TRBJ2-3; unclear D gene. Trimming pared 2 bases from V and 5 bases from J, leaving 5 bases between. The CDR3 runs to 11 residues. Germline V lookup: CDR1 GTSNPN, CDR2 SVGIG (reference sequence). CDR3 residues: CAWSPKDTQYF. In DNA form, the CDR3 reads TGTGCCTGGAGTCCTAAAGATACGCAGTATTTT.

The genes are TRBV6-1 and TRBJ2-7; D is perhaps TRBD1 or TRBD2 (5 bases each). In germline, CDR1 is MNHNS, CDR2 SASEGT. Trimming removed 6 bases at V and 3 bases at J, with 15 bases between. The CDR3 is 14 residues long. The CDR3 region has the DNA TGTGCCAGCAGACCCGGGACGGAAGTCTACGAGCAGTACTTC. Amino acids: CASRPGTEVYEQYF.

The chain combines TRBV9 with TRBJ2-1; 7 bases are a match to TRBD2. The CDR3 is 15 residues long. The germline gives CDR1 SGDLS, CDR2 YYNGEE. The J segment lost 5 bases and the V segment lost 0 bases, leaving 5 bases of the junction unmatched. In nucleotides, the CDR3 is TGTGCCAGCAGCGTAGGGGGCGGGGGAAACAATGAGCAGTTCTTC. Translation gives CASSVGGGGNNEQFF.

This clone has only one observation. J is TRBJ1-2 and V is TRBV6-5; possible D gene TRBD1, 5 bases. Germline V CDR1 and CDR2: MNHEY, SVGAGI. This CDR3 has 15 residues. The V gene lost 0 bases and the J gene lost 4 bases, with 12 bases spanning the gap. The CDR3, as DNA: TGTGCCAGCAGTTACTCGGGGACCACGGCCTATGGCTACACCTTC. As protein: CASSYSGTTAYGYTF.

The chain employs TRBV28 and TRBJ1-2; D not resolved. The ends were cut back, 5 bases at V and 0 bases at J, with 13 bases in the middle. Germline V gene lookup returns CDR1 MDHEN and CDR2 SYDVKM. There are 15 residues in the CDR3. The CDR3 DNA follows: TGTGCCAGCAGTCCCCTAGGCTCGACTAACTATGGCTACACCTTC. Amino acid sequence: CASSPLGSTNYGYTF.

The chain couples TRBV28 to TRBJ2-7, with 12 bases fitting TRBD2. Germline V gene data show CDR1 as MDHEN and CDR2 as SYDVKM. The CDR3 sequence is 15 residues long. The ends lost 5 bases at V and 7 bases at J; junction bases unmatched: 9. The CDR3 region has the DNA TGTGCCAGCAGTGTACCTAGCGGGAGGGCGTGGGAGCAGTACTTC. Translated: CASSVPSGRAWEQYF.

The chain joins TRBV7-2 to TRBJ2-5; a weak D match, TRBD2 (5 bases). Germline CDR1 is SGHTA and CDR2 is FQGNSA. Trimming removed 2 bases at V and 11 bases at J, with 18 bases between. The CDR3 contains 14 residues. DNA for the CDR3: TGTGCCAGCAGCTTATCTGGCCGCCGGGATGAGCAGTACTTC. Translated, it gives CASSLSGRRDEQYF.

The J gene is TRBJ1-2, the V gene TRBV29-1; TRBD1 agrees at 10 bases. Unmatched junction bases numbered 9, after V lost 7 bases and J lost 7 bases. The CDR3 extends over 13 amino acids. The germline CDR1 and CDR2 sequences are SQVTM and ANQGSEA. CDR3 protein: CSAPDRGKGGYTF. The CDR3, as DNA: TGCAGCGCCCCGGACAGGGGGAAAGGTGGCTACACCTTC.

This clone was counted a single time. The genes are TRBV19 and TRBJ2-5; 7 bases agree with TRBD1. V lost 7 bases to trimming and J lost 5 bases; unmatched junction nucleotides: 13. Germline V gives CDR1 LNHDA, CDR2 SQIVND (reference sequence). This CDR3 comprises 15 residues. The CDR3 bases are TGTGCCAGTACCTCGCTTCAAGGGGGCGCGGAGACCCAGTACTTC. This encodes CASTSLQGGAETQYF.

The chain employs TRBV7-9 and TRBJ2-1, with a possible D match to TRBD1 (5 bases). The CDR3 runs 15 residues. The V and J ends lost 7 bases and 2 bases respectively, with 15 bases between them. Germline values: CDR1 SEHNR, CDR2 FQNEAQ (reference sequence). CDR3 coding DNA: TGTGCCAGCACCCAAGACAGTACTACCTACAATGAGCAGTTCTTC. Protein product: CASTQDSTTYNEQFF.

This clone was seen only once. CDR3 DNA: TGCGCCAGCAGCCGGACTAGCCAAAGCACAGATACGCAGTATTTT. This translates into CASSRTSQSTDTQYF. The J gene is TRBJ2-3, the V gene TRBV5-1, with 8 bases matching TRBD2. Unmatched junction bases numbered 4, after V lost 4 bases and J lost 0 bases. This CDR3 is built from 15 residues. Germline values: CDR1 SGHRS, CDR2 YFSETQ.